Shown below are 9 T cell receptor beta chains from a single sample sequenced in a study of Ad26.COV2.S vaccination and SARS-CoV-2 variants. Treatment defined: around 19 received Ad26.COV2.S at low or high dose, single or two shots; five or six received placebo; per-sample allocation not given. Samples came from day 63 after the first vaccine or placebo injection. Clones were read by immunoSEQ multiplex PCR, and TCRdb kept only the in-frame ones, dropping some. The sample has hundreds of thousands of clones; less than 90% are singletons. This specimen was peripheral blood, taken in a trial of Ad26.COV2.S vaccine versus placebo. These receptors were taken from a person between 18 and 65 years old who received the Ad26.COV2.S COVID-19 vaccine or a placebo.

CDR3 sequence reads: CASSLGGKNNQPQHF. The CDR3 DNA reads TGTGCCAGCAGCCTGGGGGGGAAAAACAATCAGCCCCAGCATTTT. This rearrangement joins TRBV7-9 to TRBJ1-5, with a tentative D call TRBD1 (5 bases). Germline lookup yields CDR1 SEHNR and CDR2 FQNEAQ (reference sequence). This CDR3 has 15 amino acids. The V gene lost 5 bases and the J gene lost 3 bases, with 14 bases spanning the gap. The variable domain in full, completed from reference TRBV7-9 and TRBJ1-5, reads DTGVSQNPRHKITKRGQNVTFRCDPISEHNRLYWYRQTLGQGPEFLTYFQNEAQLEKSRLLSDRFSAERPKGSFSTLEIQRTEQGDSAMYLCASSLGGKNNQPQHFGDGTRLSIL.

The chain couples TRBV4-3 to TRBJ1-2; D is unresolved. V was cut by 0 bases and J by 4 bases, with 15 bases left in between. Germline V lookup: CDR1 LGHNA, CDR2 YSLEER. This CDR3 comprises 16 residues. The CDR3 DNA follows: TGCGCCAGCAGCCAAGATCGACGTCAGTACCTCTATGGCTACACCTTC. This sequence encodes CASSQDRRQYLYGYTF.

V gene TRBV19 combines with J gene TRBJ2-5; 8 nucleotides align to TRBD2. There are 17 residues in the CDR3. Germline V CDR1 and CDR2: LNHDA, SQIVND (reference sequence). J gave up 1 base and V 1 base, and 8 bases lay outside the gene matches. CDR3 nucleotide sequence: TGTGCCAGTAGTATAGTTGGGCTAGCGGGCCTCCAAGAGACCCAGTACTTC. Its translation is CASSIVGLAGLQETQYF. Filled out from reference TRBV19 and TRBJ2-5, the complete variable domain reads DGGITQSPKYLFRKEGQNVTLSCEQNLNHDAMYWYRQDPGQGLRLIYYSQIVNDFQKGDIAEGYSVSREKKESFPLTVTSAQKNPTAFYLCASSIVGLAGLQETQYFGPGTRLLVL.

This clone was picked up one time. V and J are TRBV5-1 and TRBJ1-4; D remains unclear. CDR3 size: 16 residues. Trimming pared 0 bases from V and 4 bases from J, leaving 13 bases between. The germline CDR1 and CDR2 sequences are SGHRS and YFSETQ. CDR3 in DNA: TGCGCCAGCAGCTTGGCCTCAGGAGGGTATAATGAAAAACTGTTTTTT. Translation: CASSLASGGYNEKLFF.

The genes are TRBV25-1 and TRBJ1-4; D is unclear. Germline assignment: CDR1 MGHDK and CDR2 SYGVNS. This CDR3 comprises 13 residues. Trimming removed 8 bases from V and 0 bases from J, with 7 bases in between. The CDR3 is CASGVTTNEKLFF. The CDR3 nucleotides read TGTGCCAGCGGAGTCACAACTAATGAAAAACTGTTTTTT.

As DNA, the CDR3 is TGTGCCAGCAGCGTAGTATCGACAGGGGAGCGGGGCGAGCAGTACTTC. Protein sequence: CASSVVSTGERGEQYF. The rearrangement uses TRBV9 and TRBJ2-7, with D possibly TRBD1 on 8 matching bases. Trimming took off 0 bases at V and 6 bases at J, with 19 bases between the two ends. Per germline, CDR1 SGDLS and CDR2 YYNGEE. The length of the CDR3 is 16 residues.

This chain uses TRBV10-3 with TRBJ2-7, with TRBD2 matching over 13 bases. The CDR3 is 15 residues long. V dropped 3 bases and J dropped 7; count of bases not matched to a gene: 6. CDR1 is ENHRY, CDR2 SYGVKD, per germline. Here the CDR3 reads CAISESTSGRSEQYF. DNA of the CDR3: TGTGCCATCAGTGAATCGACTAGCGGGAGGAGTGAGCAGTACTTC.

V and J are TRBV6-5 and TRBJ2-7; TRBD1 matches at 11 bases. CDR1 and CDR2 from the germline V gene are MNHEY and SVGAGI. Unmatched junction bases numbered 7, after V lost 5 bases and J lost 4 bases. CDR3 size: 15 residues. CDR3 amino acids: CASSPAGTGGYEQYF. The CDR3 DNA reads as TGTGCCAGCAGTCCCGCCGGGACAGGGGGATACGAGCAGTACTTC.

The chain uses TRBV27 and TRBJ2-6, with D unclear. Trimming cost V 0 bases and J 3 bases, with 0 bases left between them. In germline, CDR1 is MNHEY, CDR2 SMNVEV (reference sequence). The CDR3 runs 13 residues. CDR3 coding DNA: TGTGCCAGCAGTTTATCTGGGGCCAACGTCCTGACTTTC. It codes for CASSLSGANVLTF.